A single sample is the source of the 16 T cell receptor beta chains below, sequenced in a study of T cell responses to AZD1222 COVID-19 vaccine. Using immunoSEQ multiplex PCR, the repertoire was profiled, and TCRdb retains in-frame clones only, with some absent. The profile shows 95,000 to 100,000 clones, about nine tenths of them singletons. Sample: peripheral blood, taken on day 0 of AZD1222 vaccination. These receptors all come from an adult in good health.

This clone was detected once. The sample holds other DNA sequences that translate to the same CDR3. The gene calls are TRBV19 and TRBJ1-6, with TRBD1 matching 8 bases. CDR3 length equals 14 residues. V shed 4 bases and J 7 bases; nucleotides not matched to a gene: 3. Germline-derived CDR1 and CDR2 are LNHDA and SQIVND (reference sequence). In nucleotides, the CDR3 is TGTGCCAGTAGTACGAGACAGGGGAATTCACCCCTCCACTTT. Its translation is CASSTRQGNSPLHF.

This chain's CDR3 is CASSQEGLAVPETQYF. The CDR3 coding sequence is TGTGCCAGCAGCCAAGAAGGGCTAGCAGTCCCAGAGACCCAGTACTTC. This chain uses TRBV3-1 (or the pseudogene TRBV3-2) with TRBJ2-5; D is perhaps TRBD2 (5 bases). The CDR3 totals 16 residues. Germline loops: CDR1 LGHDT, CDR2 YNNKEL (reference sequence). Trimming took off 0 bases at V and 4 bases at J, with 15 bases between the two ends.

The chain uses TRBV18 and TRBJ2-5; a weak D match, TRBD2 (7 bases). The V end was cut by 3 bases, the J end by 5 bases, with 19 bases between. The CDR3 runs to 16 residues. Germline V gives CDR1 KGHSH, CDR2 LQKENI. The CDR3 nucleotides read TGTGCCAGCTCACCCCTTCCCCCGGGGGGCGGCGAGACCCAGTACTTC. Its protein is CASSPLPPGGGETQYF.

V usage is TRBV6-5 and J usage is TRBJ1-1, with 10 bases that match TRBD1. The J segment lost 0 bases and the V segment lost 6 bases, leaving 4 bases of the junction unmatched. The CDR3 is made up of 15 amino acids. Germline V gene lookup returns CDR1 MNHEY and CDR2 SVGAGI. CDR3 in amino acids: CASRGGQGMNTEAFF. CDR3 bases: TGTGCCAGCAGGGGGGGACAGGGGATGAACACTGAAGCTTTCTTT.

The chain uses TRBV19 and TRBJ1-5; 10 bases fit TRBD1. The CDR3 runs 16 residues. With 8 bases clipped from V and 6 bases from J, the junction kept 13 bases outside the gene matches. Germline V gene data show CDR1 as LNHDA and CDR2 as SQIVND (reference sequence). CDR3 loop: CASRDRGFSRSQPQHF. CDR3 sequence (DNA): TGTGCCAGTCGGGACAGGGGATTCTCAAGGAGTCAGCCCCAGCATTTT. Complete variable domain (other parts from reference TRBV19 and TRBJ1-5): DGGITQSPKYLFRKEGQNVTLSCEQNLNHDAMYWYRQDPGQGLRLIYYSQIVNDFQKGDIAEGYSVSREKKESFPLTVTSAQKNPTAFYLCASRDRGFSRSQPQHFGDGTRLSIL.

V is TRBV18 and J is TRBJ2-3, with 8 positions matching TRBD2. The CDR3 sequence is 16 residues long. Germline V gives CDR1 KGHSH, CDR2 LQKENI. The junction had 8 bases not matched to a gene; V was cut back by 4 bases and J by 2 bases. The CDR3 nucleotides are TGTGCCAGCTCACAAATAGCGGGGTTGGTCACAGATACGCAGTATTTT. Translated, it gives CASSQIAGLVTDTQYF.

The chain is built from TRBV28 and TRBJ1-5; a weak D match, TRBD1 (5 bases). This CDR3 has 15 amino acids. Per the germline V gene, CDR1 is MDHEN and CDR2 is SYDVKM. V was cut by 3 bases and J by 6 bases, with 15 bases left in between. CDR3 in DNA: TGTGCCAGCAGTTTCAAGCAGGGATTGGGTCAGCCCCAGCATTTT. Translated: CASSFKQGLGQPQHF.

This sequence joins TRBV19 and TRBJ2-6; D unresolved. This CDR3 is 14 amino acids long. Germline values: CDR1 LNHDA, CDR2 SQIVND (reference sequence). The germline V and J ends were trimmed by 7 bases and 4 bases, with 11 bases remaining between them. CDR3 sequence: CASTPAAGANVLTF. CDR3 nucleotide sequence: TGTGCCAGTACGCCGGCAGCAGGGGCCAACGTCCTGACTTTC.

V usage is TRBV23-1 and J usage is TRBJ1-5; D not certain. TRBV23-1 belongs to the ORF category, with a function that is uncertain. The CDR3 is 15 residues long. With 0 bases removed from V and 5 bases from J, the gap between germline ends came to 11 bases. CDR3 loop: CASSQSGGDYQPQHF. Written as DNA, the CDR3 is TGCGCCAGCAGTCAATCGGGCGGGGATTATCAGCCCCAGCATTTT.

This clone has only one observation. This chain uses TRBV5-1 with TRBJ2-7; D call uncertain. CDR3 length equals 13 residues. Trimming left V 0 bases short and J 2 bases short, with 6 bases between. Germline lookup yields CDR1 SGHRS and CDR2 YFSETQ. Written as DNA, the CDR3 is TGCGCCAGCAGCTTGGCAGTTACCTACGAGCAGTACTTC. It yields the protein CASSLAVTYEQYF.

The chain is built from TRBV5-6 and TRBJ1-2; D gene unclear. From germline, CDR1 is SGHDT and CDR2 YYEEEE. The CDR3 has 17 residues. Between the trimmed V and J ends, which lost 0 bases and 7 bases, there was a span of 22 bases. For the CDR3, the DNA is TGTGCCAGCAGCTTGGGGGTTAGAAGAAGTAGCCCGGGTGGCTACACCTTC. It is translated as CASSLGVRRSSPGGYTF.

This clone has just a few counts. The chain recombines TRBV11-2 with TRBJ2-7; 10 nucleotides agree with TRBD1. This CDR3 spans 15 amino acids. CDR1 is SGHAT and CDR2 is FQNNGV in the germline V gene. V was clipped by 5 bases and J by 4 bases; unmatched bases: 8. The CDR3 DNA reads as TGTGCCAGCAGCAACACCGGGACAGGGGATTACGAGCAGTACTTC. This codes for CASSNTGTGDYEQYF.

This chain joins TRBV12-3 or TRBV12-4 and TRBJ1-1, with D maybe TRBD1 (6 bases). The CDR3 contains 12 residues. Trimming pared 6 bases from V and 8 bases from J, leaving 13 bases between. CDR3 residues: CASSRDTAEAFF. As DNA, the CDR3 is TGTGCCAGCAGCCGGGACACCGCCGAAGCTTTCTTT.

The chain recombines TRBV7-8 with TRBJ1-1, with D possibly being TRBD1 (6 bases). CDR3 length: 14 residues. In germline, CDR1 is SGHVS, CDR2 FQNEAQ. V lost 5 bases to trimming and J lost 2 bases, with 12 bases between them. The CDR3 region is CASSVDRDNTEAFF. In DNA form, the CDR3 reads TGTGCCAGCAGCGTGGACAGAGATAACACTGAAGCTTTCTTT.

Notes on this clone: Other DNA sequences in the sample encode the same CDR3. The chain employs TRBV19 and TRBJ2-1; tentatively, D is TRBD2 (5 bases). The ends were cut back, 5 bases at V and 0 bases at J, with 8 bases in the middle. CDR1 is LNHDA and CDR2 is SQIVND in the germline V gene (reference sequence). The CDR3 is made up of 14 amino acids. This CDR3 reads CASSRGSSYNEQFF. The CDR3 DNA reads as TGTGCCAGTAGTCGGGGATCCTCCTACAATGAGCAGTTCTTC.

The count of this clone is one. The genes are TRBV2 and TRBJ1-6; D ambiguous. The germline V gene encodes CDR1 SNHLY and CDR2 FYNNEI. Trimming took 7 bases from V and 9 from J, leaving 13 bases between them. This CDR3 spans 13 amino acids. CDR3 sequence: CASKTGLGSPLHF. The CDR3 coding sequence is TGTGCCAGCAAAACGGGCCTTGGTTCACCCCTCCACTTT. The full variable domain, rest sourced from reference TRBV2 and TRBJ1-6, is EPEVTQTPSHQVTQMGQEVILRCVPISNHLYFYWYRQILGQKVEFLVSFYNNEISEKSEIFDDQFSVERPDGSNFTLKIRSTKLEDSAMYFCASKTGLGSPLHFGNGTRLTVT.